This is a list of T cell receptor beta chains from one sample in a study of cytomegalovirus exposure and HLA in healthy donors. Here immunoSEQ multiplex PCR was the method, and the copy in TCRdb shows in-frame clones only, minus some. The sample is made up of tens of thousands of clones, and the top ten hold around 3.8% of it. The source material was PBMCs. These receptors all come from a female donor in good health and CMV-seropositive. Each CDR3 is given with its conserved first and last residue. The D gene is left open where the match is weak.

d_gene	v_gene	j_gene	CDR3nt	CDR3aa
.	TRBV9	TRBJ2-3	TGTGCCAGCAGCATGCGACATTCCGATACGCAGTATTTT	CASSMRHSDTQYF
TRBD1	TRBV18	TRBJ2-7	TGTGCCAGCTCACCCGGACAGGGGGCTCCTAACGAGCAGTACTTC	CASSPGQGAPNEQYF
TRBD1	TRBV6-6	TRBJ1-2	TGTGCCAGCAGCCTCGGGACAGGAAACTATGGCTACACCTTC	CASSLGTGNYGYTF
TRBD1	TRBV5-6	TRBJ2-7	TGTGCCAGCAGCTTAACCGGGACAGGGGACTACGAGCAGTACTTC	CASSLTGTGDYEQYF
.	TRBV7-2	TRBJ1-2	TGTGCCAGCAGCTTAGATGGGGGGGTAGGTGGCTACACCTTC	CASSLDGGVGGYTF
.	TRBV7-2	TRBJ1-6	TGTGCCAGCAGCTTAATCCCACAAGACTATAATTCACCCCTCCACTTT	CASSLIPQDYNSPLHF
TRBD2	TRBV5-1	TRBJ2-3	TGCGCCAGCAGCTTGGGGCGGGGGACTAACACAGATACGCAGTATTTT	CASSLGRGTNTDTQYF
.	TRBV14	TRBJ2-5	TGTGCCAGCAGCCCCTACCGACAGCCCACCGTGGAGACCCAGTACTTC	CASSPYRQPTVETQYF
TRBD1	TRBV4-1	TRBJ2-7	TGCGCCAGCAGCCCCCCGGGACAGTTGATTTACGAGCAGTACTTC	CASSPPGQLIYEQYF
TRBD1	TRBV5-1	TRBJ1-2	TGCGCCAGCAGCCGCGACAGGGCTTCGTATGGCTACACCTTC	CASSRDRASYGYTF
TRBD1	TRBV7-2	TRBJ1-1	TGTGCCAGCAGCCCGGGACAGTCGAACACTGAAGCTTTCTTT	CASSPGQSNTEAFF
.	TRBV5-1	TRBJ2-7	TGCGCCAGCAGCCCCGGGACCGCGGGGGAGCAGTACTTC	CASSPGTAGEQYF
.	TRBV10-3	TRBJ1-5	TGTGCCATTTCAGGGGGCAATCAGCCCCAGCATTTT	CAISGGNQPQHF
.	TRBV4-1	TRBJ2-3	TGCGCCAGCAGCCAAGTAACCCAGACAGATACGCAGTATTTT	CASSQVTQTDTQYF
.	TRBV28	TRBJ2-7	TGTGCCAGCAGCAATATGGGGGGCTGGGCGGGAGTATCGGATGAGCAGTACTTC	CASSNMGGWAGVSDEQYF
.	TRBV19	TRBJ2-3	TGTGCCAGTAGTATAACGCAAGGGGTAGATACGCAGTATTTT	CASSITQGVDTQYF
TRBD1	TRBV9	TRBJ1-4	TGTGCCAGCAGCGAAAAGACAGGGCCGAGGGAAAAACTGTTTTTT	CASSEKTGPREKLFF
.	TRBV4-1	TRBJ2-7	TGCGCCAGCAGCCAAGGCGCCCTTCGGGGGTCCAGTTACGAGCAGTACTTC	CASSQGALRGSSYEQYF
TRBD1	TRBV4-1	TRBJ2-3	TGCGCCAGCAGCCACAAGGGACAGGGGGCAGATACGCAGTATTTT	CASSHKGQGADTQYF
.	TRBV10-1	TRBJ1-1	TGCGCCACCAGCGGGACTCTGAACACTGAAGCTTTCTTT	CATSGTLNTEAFF
.	TRBV5-1	TRBJ2-7	TGCGCCAGCAGCTTTGCCCGGGACTCAAGACAACGTGGGTTTTACGAGCAGTACTTC	CASSFARDSRQRGFYEQYF
TRBD1	TRBV9	TRBJ2-6	TGTGCCAGCAGCCCGAAGCGACAGGGGCTTTCTGGGGCCAACGTCCTGACTTTC	CASSPKRQGLSGANVLTF
TRBD1	TRBV5-1	TRBJ2-7	TGCGCCAGCAGCTTGGCCCCCTGGGACAGCTCCTACGAGCAGTACTTC	CASSLAPWDSSYEQYF
TRBD2	TRBV6-1	TRBJ2-5	TGTGCCAGCACGGTGGAGGCGGGAGTAAAGACCCAGTACTTC	CASTVEAGVKTQYF
TRBD1	TRBV2	TRBJ2-5	TGTGCCAGCAGGGGGACAGGGGTTGGGGGAGAGACCCAGTACTTC	CASRGTGVGGETQYF
.	TRBV14	TRBJ1-1	TGTGCCAGCAGCCAAGAATGGGGGCTAGATCCGAACACTGAAGCTTTCTTT	CASSQEWGLDPNTEAFF
TRBD2	TRBV19	TRBJ2-1	TGTGCCAGTATTTATGCGGGAGAGGAGTTCTTC	CASIYAGEEFF